The clone carrying this T cell receptor beta chain has a handful of counts. Its antigen is not known. These data come from a study of CD8 T cells in ankylosing spondylitis. MiXCR, applied by TCRdb to the 5' RACE reads, yields one record per CDR3 protein. Among more than 150,000 distinct CDR3 sequences listed, 15% to 20% were seen once. Findings of the study overall: Matched ankylosing spondylitis synovial fluid reportedly contained a significantly enriched population of disease-linked clones. The study identified a TCR beta motif of roughly eight highly homologous variants that appeared characteristic of ankylosing spondylitis blood. Earlier studies detected some motif variants in reactive arthritis synovial fluid and blood.

This CDR3 has 13 amino acids. Germline values: CDR1 MNHEY, CDR2 SVGAGI. Losses at the gene ends were 5 bases for V and 7 bases for J; bases not matched to a gene: 1. The specimen sequenced was blood, either unsorted or a sorted T cell fraction (not recorded which). The chain employs TRBV6-5 and TRBJ2-1; 11 nucleotides align to TRBD2. This TCR came from a male donor under 30 with ankylosing spondylitis or in good health (not recorded which). CDR3 nucleotides: TGTGCCAGCAGTGGACTAGCGGGTAATGAGCAGTTCTTC. This translates into CASSGLAGNEQFF.